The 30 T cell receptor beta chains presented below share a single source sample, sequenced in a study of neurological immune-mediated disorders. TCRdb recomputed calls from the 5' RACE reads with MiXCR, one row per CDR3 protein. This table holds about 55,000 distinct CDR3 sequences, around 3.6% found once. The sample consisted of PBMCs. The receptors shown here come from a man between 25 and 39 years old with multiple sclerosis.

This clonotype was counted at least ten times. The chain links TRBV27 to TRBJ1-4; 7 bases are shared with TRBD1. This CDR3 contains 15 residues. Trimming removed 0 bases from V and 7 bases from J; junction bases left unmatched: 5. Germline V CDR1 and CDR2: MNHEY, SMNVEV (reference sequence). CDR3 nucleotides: TGTGCCAGCAGTTTATCGACAGGGTCGGGTGAAAAACTGTTTTTT. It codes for CASSLSTGSGEKLFF.

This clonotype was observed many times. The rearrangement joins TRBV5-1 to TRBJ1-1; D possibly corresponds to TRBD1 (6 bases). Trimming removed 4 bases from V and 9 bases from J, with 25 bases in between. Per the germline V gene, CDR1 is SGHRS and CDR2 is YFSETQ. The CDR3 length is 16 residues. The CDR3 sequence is CASSLRQVGVGSQAFF. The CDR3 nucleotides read TGCGCCAGCAGCCTTCGACAGGTTGGAGTGGGGAGTCAAGCTTTCTTT.

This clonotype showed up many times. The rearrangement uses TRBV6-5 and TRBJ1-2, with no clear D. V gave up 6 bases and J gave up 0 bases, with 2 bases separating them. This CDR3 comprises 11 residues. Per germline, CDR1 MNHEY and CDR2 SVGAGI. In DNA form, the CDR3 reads TGTGCCAGCAGAACTAACTATGGCTACACCTTC. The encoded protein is CASRTNYGYTF.

CDR3 bases: TGTGCCAGCACCAAATGGCCGGGACTAGCGGGGGCCGTCAGAGATACGCAGTATTTT. Amino acid sequence: CASTKWPGLAGAVRDTQYF. The rearrangement joins TRBV28 to TRBJ2-3; 14 nucleotides match TRBD2. Germline lookup yields CDR1 MDHEN and CDR2 SYDVKM. CDR3 length: 19 amino acids. After removal of 7 bases from V and 5 bases from J, the junction contained 17 bases not matched to a gene.

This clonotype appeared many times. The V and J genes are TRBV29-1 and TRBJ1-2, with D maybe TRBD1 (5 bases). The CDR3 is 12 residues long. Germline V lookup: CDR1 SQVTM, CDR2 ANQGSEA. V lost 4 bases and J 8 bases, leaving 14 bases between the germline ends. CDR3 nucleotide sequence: TGCAGCGTTGGGGACCCGGTGGTGGGCTACACCTTC. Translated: CSVGDPVVGYTF.

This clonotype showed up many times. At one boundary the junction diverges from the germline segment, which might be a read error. CDR3 in amino acids: CASSLAGRGNQPQNF. CDR3 in DNA: TGTGCCAGCAGCTTAGCCGGTAGAGGCAATCAGCCCCAGAATTTT. The genes are TRBV7-9 and TRBJ1-5; D call uncertain. CDR3 length: 15 residues. CDR1 and CDR2 from the germline V gene are SEHNR and FQNEAQ (reference sequence).

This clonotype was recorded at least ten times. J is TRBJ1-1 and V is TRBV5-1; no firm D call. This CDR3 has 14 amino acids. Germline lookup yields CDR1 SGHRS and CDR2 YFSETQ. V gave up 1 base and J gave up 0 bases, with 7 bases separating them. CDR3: CASSLNAVNTEAFF. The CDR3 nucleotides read TGCGCCAGCAGCTTGAATGCAGTGAACACTGAAGCTTTCTTT.

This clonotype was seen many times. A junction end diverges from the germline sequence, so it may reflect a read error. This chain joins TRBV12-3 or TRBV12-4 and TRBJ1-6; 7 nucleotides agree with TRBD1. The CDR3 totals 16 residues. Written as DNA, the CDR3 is TGTGCCAGCAGTCCCACCGGGACAGCTTCTAATTCACCCCTCAACTTT. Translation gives CASSPTGTASNSPLNF.

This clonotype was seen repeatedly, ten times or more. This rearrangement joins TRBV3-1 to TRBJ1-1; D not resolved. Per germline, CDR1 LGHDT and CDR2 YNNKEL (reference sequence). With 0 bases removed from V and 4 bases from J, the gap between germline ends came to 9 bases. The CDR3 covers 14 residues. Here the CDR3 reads CASSQEKRGTEAFF. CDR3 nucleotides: TGTGCCAGCAGCCAAGAAAAACGAGGCACTGAAGCTTTCTTT.

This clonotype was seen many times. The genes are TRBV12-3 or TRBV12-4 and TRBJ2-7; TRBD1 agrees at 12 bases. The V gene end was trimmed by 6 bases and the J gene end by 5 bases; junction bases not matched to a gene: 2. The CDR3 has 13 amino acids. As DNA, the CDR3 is TGTGCCAGCAGGGGACAGGGGGCGGACGAGCAGTACTTC. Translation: CASRGQGADEQYF.

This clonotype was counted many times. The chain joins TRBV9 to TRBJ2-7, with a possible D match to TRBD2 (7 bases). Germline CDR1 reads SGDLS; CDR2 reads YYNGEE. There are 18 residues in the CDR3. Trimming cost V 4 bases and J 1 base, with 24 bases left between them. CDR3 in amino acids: CASSLTPQGGGLSYEQYF. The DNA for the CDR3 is TGTGCCAGCAGCTTAACTCCTCAAGGGGGGGGCTTGTCCTACGAGCAGTACTTC. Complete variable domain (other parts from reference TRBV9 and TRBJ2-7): DSGVTQTPKHLITATGQRVTLRCSPRSGDLSVYWYQQSLDQGLQFLIQYYNGEERAKGNILERFSAQQFPDLHSELNLSSLELGDSALYFCASSLTPQGGGLSYEQYFGPGTRLTVT.

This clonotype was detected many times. The CDR3 reads CSVESVTRGGYGYTF. In DNA form, the CDR3 reads TGCAGCGTTGAATCCGTAACCAGGGGAGGCTATGGCTACACCTTC. The J gene is TRBJ1-2, the V gene TRBV29-1; perhaps TRBD1 as D (6 bases). The V and J ends lost 2 bases and 4 bases respectively, with 17 bases between them. There are 15 residues in the CDR3. The germline V gene encodes CDR1 SQVTM and CDR2 ANQGSEA.

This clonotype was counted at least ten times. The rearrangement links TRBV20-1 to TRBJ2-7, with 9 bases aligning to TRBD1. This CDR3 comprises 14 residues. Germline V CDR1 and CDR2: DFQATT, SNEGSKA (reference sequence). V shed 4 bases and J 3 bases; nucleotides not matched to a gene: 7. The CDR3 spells CSATRTGDFYEQYF. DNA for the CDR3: TGCAGTGCTACTAGGACAGGGGACTTCTACGAGCAGTACTTC.

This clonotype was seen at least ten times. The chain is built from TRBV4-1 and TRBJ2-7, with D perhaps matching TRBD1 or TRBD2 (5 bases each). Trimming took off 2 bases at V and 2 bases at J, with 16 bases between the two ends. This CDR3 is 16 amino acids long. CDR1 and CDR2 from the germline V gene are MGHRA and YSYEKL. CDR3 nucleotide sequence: TGCGCCAGCAGCCAAAGGTGGGGGACGGGTGCCTACGAGCAGTACTTC. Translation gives CASSQRWGTGAYEQYF.

In DNA, the CDR3 is TGCGCCAGCAGCCGACAACCAGGCAGGGGGCCTCTGATGAACACTGAAGCTTTCTTT. As protein: CASSRQPGRGPLMNTEAFF. The chain links TRBV5-1 to TRBJ1-1; 8 bases are shared with TRBD1. CDR1 is SGHRS, CDR2 YFSETQ, per germline. V lost 4 bases, J lost 0 bases, and 17 bases stayed unmatched. CDR3 size: 19 residues.

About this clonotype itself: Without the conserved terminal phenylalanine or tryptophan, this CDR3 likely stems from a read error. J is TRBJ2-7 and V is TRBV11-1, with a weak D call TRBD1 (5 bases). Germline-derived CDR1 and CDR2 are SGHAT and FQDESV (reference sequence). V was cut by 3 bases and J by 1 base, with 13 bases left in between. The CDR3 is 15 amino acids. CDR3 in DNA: TGTGCCAGCAGCTTTTTCCAGGGCAGATCCTACGAGCAGTACATC. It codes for CASSFFQGRSYEQYI.

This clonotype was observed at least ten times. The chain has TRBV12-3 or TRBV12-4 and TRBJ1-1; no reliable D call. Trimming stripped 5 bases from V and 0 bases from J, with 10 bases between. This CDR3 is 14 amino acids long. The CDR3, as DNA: TGTGCCAGCAGTATAAGTGGACTGAACACTGAAGCTTTCTTT. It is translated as CASSISGLNTEAFF.

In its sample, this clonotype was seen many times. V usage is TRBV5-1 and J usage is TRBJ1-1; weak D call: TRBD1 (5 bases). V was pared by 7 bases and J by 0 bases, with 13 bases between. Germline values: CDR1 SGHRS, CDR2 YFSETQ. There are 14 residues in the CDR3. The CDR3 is CASRGGDLNTEAFF. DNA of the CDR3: TGCGCCAGCCGAGGAGGGGACCTGAACACTGAAGCTTTCTTT.

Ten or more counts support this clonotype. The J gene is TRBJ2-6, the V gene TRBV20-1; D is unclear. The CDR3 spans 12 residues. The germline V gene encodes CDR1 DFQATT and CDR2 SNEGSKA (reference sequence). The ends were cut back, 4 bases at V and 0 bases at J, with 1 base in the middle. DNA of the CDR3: TGCAGTGCTACCTCTGGGGCCAACGTCCTGACTTTC. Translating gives CSATSGANVLTF.

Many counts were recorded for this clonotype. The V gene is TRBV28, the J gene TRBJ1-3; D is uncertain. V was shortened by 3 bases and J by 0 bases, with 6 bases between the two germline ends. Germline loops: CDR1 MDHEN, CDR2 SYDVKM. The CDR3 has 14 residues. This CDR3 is CASSLMGSGNTIYF. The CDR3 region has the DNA TGTGCCAGCAGTTTGATGGGCTCTGGAAACACCATATATTTT.

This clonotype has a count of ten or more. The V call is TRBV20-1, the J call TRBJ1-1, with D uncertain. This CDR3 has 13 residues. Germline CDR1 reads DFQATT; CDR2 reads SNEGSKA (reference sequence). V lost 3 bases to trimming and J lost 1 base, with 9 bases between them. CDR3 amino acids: CSARSGENTEAFF. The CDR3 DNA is TGCAGTGCTAGGAGCGGAGAGAACACTGAAGCTTTCTTT.

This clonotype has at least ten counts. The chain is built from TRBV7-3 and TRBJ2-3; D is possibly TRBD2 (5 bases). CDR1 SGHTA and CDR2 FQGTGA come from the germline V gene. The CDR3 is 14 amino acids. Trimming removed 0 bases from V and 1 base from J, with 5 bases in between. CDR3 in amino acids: CASSLTSGTDTQYF. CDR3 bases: TGTGCCAGCAGCTTAACTAGCGGCACAGATACGCAGTATTTT.

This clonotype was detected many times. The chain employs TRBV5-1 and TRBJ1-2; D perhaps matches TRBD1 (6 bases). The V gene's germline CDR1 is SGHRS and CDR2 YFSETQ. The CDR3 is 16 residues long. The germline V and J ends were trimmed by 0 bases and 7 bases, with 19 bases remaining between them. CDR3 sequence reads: CASSLASSGGRGGYTF. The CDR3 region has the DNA TGCGCCAGCAGCTTGGCGTCGTCCGGGGGGCGCGGTGGCTACACCTTC. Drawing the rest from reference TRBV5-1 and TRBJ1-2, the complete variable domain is KAGVTQTPRYLIKTRGQQVTLSCSPISGHRSVSWYQQTPGQGLQFLFEYFSETQRNKGNFPGRFSGRQFSNSRSEMNVSTLELGDSALYLCASSLASSGGRGGYTFGSGTRLTVV.

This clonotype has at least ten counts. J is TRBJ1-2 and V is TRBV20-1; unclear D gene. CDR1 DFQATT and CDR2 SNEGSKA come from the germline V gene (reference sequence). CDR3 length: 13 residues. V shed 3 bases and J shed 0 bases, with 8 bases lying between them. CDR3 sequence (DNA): TGCAGTGCTAGGACCCAAGCTAACTATGGCTACACCTTC. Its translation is CSARTQANYGYTF.

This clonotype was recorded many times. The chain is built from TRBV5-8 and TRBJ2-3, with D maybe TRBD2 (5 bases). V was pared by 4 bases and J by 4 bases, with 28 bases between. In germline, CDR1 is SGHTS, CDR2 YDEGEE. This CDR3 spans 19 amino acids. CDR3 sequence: CASSLPEIVAWKEADTQYF. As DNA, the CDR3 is TGTGCCAGCAGCCTACCCGAGATAGTTGCTTGGAAGGAGGCAGATACGCAGTATTTT.

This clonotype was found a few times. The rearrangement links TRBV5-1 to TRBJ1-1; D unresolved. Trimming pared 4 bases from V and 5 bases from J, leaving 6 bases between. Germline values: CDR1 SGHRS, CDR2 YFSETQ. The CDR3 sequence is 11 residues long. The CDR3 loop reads CASSEATEAFF. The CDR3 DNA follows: TGCGCCAGCAGCGAGGCTACTGAAGCTTTCTTT.

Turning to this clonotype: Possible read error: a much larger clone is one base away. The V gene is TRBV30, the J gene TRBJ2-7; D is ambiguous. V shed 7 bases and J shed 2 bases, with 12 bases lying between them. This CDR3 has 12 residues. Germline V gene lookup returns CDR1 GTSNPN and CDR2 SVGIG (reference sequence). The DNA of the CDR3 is TGTGCCTCCAACAGAGGTACCTACGAGCAGTACTTC. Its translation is CASNRGTYEQYF. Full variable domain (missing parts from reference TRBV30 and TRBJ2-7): SQTIHQWPATLVQPVGSPLSLECTVEGTSNPNLYWYRQAAGRGLQLLFYSVGIGQISSEVPQNLSASRPQDRQFILSSKKLLLSDSGFYLCASNRGTYEQYFGPGTRLTVT.

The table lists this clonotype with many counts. DNA for the CDR3: TGTGCCAGCAGCGCCCGCGTAGGGGAAGGGGAGCAGTTCTTC. It yields the protein CASSARVGEGEQFF. V and J are TRBV11-3 and TRBJ2-1; D possibly corresponds to TRBD1 (5 bases). CDR3 size: 14 residues. Between the trimmed V and J ends, which lost 5 bases and 10 bases, there was a span of 18 bases. CDR1 and CDR2 from the germline V gene are SGHNT and YENEEA. Looking up the rest from reference TRBV11-3 and TRBJ2-1 gives the full variable domain: EAGVVQSPRYKIIEKKQPVAFWCNPISGHNTLYWYLQNLGQGPELLIRYENEEAVDDSQLPKDRFSAERLKGVDSTLKIQPAELGDSAVYLCASSARVGEGEQFFGPGTRLTVL.

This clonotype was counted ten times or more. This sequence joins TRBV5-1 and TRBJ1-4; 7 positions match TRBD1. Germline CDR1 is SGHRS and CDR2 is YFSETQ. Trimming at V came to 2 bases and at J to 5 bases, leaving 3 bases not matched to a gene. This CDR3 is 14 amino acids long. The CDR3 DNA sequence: TGCGCCAGCAGCTTCGGGACAGCGAATGAAAAACTGTTTTTT. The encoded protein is CASSFGTANEKLFF. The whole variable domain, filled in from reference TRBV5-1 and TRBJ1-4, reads KAGVTQTPRYLIKTRGQQVTLSCSPISGHRSVSWYQQTPGQGLQFLFEYFSETQRNKGNFPGRFSGRQFSNSRSEMNVSTLELGDSALYLCASSFGTANEKLFFGSGTQLSVL.

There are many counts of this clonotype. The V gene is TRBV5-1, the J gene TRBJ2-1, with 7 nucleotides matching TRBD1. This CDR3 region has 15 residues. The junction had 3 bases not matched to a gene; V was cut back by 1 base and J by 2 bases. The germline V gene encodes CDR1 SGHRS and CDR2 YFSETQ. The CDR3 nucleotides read TGCGCCAGCAGCTTGTTACAGGGGACCTACAATGAGCAGTTCTTC. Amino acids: CASSLLQGTYNEQFF.